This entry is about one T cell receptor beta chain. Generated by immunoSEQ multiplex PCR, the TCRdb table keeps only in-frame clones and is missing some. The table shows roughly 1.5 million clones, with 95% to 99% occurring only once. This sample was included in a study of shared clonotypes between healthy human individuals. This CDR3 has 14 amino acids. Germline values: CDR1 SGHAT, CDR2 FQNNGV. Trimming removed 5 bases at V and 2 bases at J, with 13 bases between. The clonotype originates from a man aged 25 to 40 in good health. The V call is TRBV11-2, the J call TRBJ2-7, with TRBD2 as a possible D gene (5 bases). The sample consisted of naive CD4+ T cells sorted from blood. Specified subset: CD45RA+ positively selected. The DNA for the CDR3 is TGTGCCAGCAGCGGGAGAGCAGAACCCTACGAGCAGTACTTC. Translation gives CASSGRAEPYEQYF.